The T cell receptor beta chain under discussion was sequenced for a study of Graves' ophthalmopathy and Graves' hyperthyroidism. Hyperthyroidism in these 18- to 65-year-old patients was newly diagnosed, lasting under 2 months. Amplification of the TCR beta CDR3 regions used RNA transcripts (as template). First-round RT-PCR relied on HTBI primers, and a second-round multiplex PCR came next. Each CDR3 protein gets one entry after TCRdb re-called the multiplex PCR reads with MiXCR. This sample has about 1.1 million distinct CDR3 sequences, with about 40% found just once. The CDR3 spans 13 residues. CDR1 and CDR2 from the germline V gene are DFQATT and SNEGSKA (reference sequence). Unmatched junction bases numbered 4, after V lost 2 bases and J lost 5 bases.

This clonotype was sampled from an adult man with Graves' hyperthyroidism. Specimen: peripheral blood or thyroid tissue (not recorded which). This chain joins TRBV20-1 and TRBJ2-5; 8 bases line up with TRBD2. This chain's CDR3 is CSARRTSIETQYF. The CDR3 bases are TGCAGTGCTAGAAGGACTAGCATTGAGACCCAGTACTTC.